A single sample gave rise to the 2 T cell receptor beta chains below, sequenced in a study of T cell clusters in autoimmune cytopenias. TRB was amplified by touch-down multiplex PCR, primer pools A and B combined. With the multiplex PCR reads reprocessed, TCRdb shows one record per CDR3 protein and no DNA. There are about 8,200 distinct CDR3 sequences in the sample, with about 26% held by the top ten. About 37,500 genome equivalents of blood DNA were amplified for TRB. Material for sequencing was peripheral blood. The receptors come from a human donor with an autoimmune cytopenia or autoimmune hepatitis (not recorded which).

This chain uses TRBV20-1 with TRBJ2-7. Germline V gene sequence: CDR1 DFQATT, CDR2 SNEGSKA (reference sequence). The length of the CDR3 is 13 residues. CDR3 in amino acids: CSATQTAGYEQYF.

The chain carries TRBV27 and TRBJ1-2; TCRdb picks TRBD1, but there is no DNA to check that call. The germline V gene encodes CDR1 MNHEY and CDR2 SMNVEV (reference sequence). This CDR3 has 12 amino acids. The CDR3: CASSLQGTGYTF.